The 20 T cell receptor beta chains below come from one sample, sequenced in a study of T cell responses to AZD1222 COVID-19 vaccine. The repertoire was sequenced with immunoSEQ multiplex PCR; TCRdb's copy has only in-frame clones and lacks some. The sample has 150,000 to 250,000 clones; approximately 91% are singletons. Sequencing used peripheral blood, obtained 28 days after the second AZD1222 dose. The source is an adult who received the AZD1222 COVID-19 vaccine.

This clone appeared once. This rearrangement joins TRBV12-3 or TRBV12-4 to TRBJ2-2; TRBD1 agrees at 8 bases. This CDR3 spans 13 amino acids. Trimming removed 6 bases from V and 6 bases from J; junction bases left unmatched: 3. The CDR3 nucleotides are TGTGCCAGCAGGAAACAGGGGGCCGGGGAGCTGTTTTTT. The encoded protein is CASRKQGAGELFF.

For the CDR3, the DNA is TGTGCCAGAAGCTTGGTGCGGAGCGGCAATCAGCCCCAGCATTTT. Encoded protein: CARSLVRSGNQPQHF. The chain uses TRBV5-3 and TRBJ1-5; D remains unclear. TRBV5-3 is an ORF; its function is uncertain. This CDR3 has 15 residues. V was pared by 0 bases and J by 2 bases, with 9 bases between.

The chain carries TRBV2 and TRBJ2-4, with TRBD2 as a possible D gene (6 bases). Germline V CDR1 and CDR2: SNHLY, FYNNEI. V lost 6 bases, J lost 7 bases, and 13 bases lay in between. The CDR3 spans 13 residues. The CDR3, as DNA: TGTGCCAGCAGGGAGGGTGACGGTAACATTCAGTACTTC. Protein: CASREGDGNIQYF.

The chain has TRBV5-1 and TRBJ2-7; no definite D call. The CDR3 is 12 residues long. Germline CDR1 and CDR2: SGHRS and YFSETQ. Trimming took 1 base from V and 3 from J, leaving 5 bases between them. CDR3 protein: CASSLNYYEQYF. In nucleotides, the CDR3 is TGCGCCAGCAGCTTGAACTACTACGAGCAGTACTTC. The full variable domain, with the rest looked up from reference TRBV5-1 and TRBJ2-7, is KAGVTQTPRYLIKTRGQQVTLSCSPISGHRSVSWYQQTPGQGLQFLFEYFSETQRNKGNFPGRFSGRQFSNSRSEMNVSTLELGDSALYLCASSLNYYEQYFGPGTRLTVT.

About this clone: At one boundary the junction diverges from the germline segment, which might be a read error. The chain recombines TRBV4-2 with TRBJ1-2; the D is unclear. Per germline, CDR1 LGHNA and CDR2 YNFKEQ. This CDR3 region has 12 residues. For the CDR3, the DNA is TGTGCCAGCAGCCAAGGGGGAGGTCCGTCCGCCTTC. It specifies CASSQGGGPSAF.

The rearrangement uses TRBV12-3 or TRBV12-4 and TRBJ2-3; D is unresolved. Trimming pared 8 bases from V and 4 bases from J, leaving 13 bases between. CDR3 size: 13 residues. CDR3 DNA sequence: TGTGCCAGCCGCTTGAGAGGTCCAGATACGCAGTATTTT. Amino acid sequence: CASRLRGPDTQYF.

This CDR3 is CASSIDFGTALGTEAFF. CDR3 DNA: TGTGCCAGTAGTATAGATTTCGGGACAGCCCTGGGCACTGAAGCTTTCTTT. The chain has TRBV19 and TRBJ1-1; 7 bases map to TRBD1. Trimming removed 0 bases from V and 4 bases from J; junction bases left unmatched: 11. Germline CDR1 reads LNHDA; CDR2 reads SQIVND (reference sequence). The CDR3 length is 17 residues. Complete variable domain (other parts from reference TRBV19 and TRBJ1-1): DGGITQSPKYLFRKEGQNVTLSCEQNLNHDAMYWYRQDPGQGLRLIYYSQIVNDFQKGDIAEGYSVSREKKESFPLTVTSAQKNPTAFYLCASSIDFGTALGTEAFFGQGTRLTVV.

The chain is built from TRBV28 and TRBJ2-7; D may be TRBD1 (5 bases). Germline CDR1 and CDR2: MDHEN and SYDVKM. V gave up 7 bases and J gave up 6 bases, with 19 bases separating them. The CDR3 runs to 14 residues. The CDR3 DNA follows: TGTGCCAGCAACTTCATTCTGGACATCACCGAGCAGTACTTC. This translates into CASNFILDITEQYF.

Comments on this clone: At one end, the junction sequence differs from germline, possibly due to a read error. This sequence joins TRBV15 and TRBJ2-1; D might be TRBD2 (7 bases). Per germline, CDR1 LNHNV and CDR2 YYDKDF (reference sequence). The CDR3 has 15 amino acids. The CDR3 DNA reads as TGTGCCACCGGGGGCGGGAGTCTGGGGTACACTGAGCAGTTCTTC. Translation gives CATGGGSLGYTEQFF. Variable domain in full (rest from reference TRBV15 and TRBJ2-1): DAMVIQNPRYQVTQFGKPVTLSCSQTLNHNVMYWYQQKSSQAPKLLFHYYDKDFNNEADTPDNFQSRRPNTSFCFLDIRSPGLGDTAMYLCATGGGSLGYTEQFFGPGTRLTVL.

This clone was seen just once. This chain connects TRBV12-3 or TRBV12-4 to TRBJ2-1; D gene unclear. This CDR3 comprises 11 residues. Trimming cost V 3 bases and J 9 bases, with 6 bases left between them. CDR3 amino acids: CASSLWGEQFF. The DNA of the CDR3 is TGTGCCAGCAGTTTGTGGGGTGAGCAGTTCTTC.

This chain links TRBV2 with TRBJ2-2, with no clear D. The germline V gene has CDR1 SNHLY and CDR2 FYNNEI. The CDR3 spans 16 residues. Trimming removed 6 bases from V and 5 bases from J, with 19 bases in between. The DNA of the CDR3 is TGTGCCAGCAGCCCCGTGAGGCACCTTGGGACCGGGGAGCTGTTTTTT. It specifies CASSPVRHLGTGELFF.

The chain is built from TRBV5-1 and TRBJ1-2, with 11 nucleotides matching TRBD1. The V segment lost 4 bases and the J segment 8 bases; nucleotides outside the gene matches: 7. Per germline, CDR1 SGHRS and CDR2 YFSETQ. The CDR3 runs 14 residues. The CDR3 DNA sequence: TGCGCCAGCAGCGTGGGACAGGGGGTCAACGGCTACACCTTC. Encoded protein: CASSVGQGVNGYTF.

The chain carries TRBV29-1 and TRBJ2-1; possibly TRBD1 for D (5 bases). V gave up 2 bases and J gave up 9 bases, with 8 bases separating them. Germline CDR1 reads SQVTM; CDR2 reads ANQGSEA. This CDR3 comprises 11 residues. CDR3 DNA: TGCAGCGTTGAAATAAGGGGTGAGCAGTTCTTC. Translation: CSVEIRGEQFF.

This rearrangement joins TRBV19 to TRBJ2-3, with D perhaps matching TRBD1 (5 bases). The CDR3 runs 13 residues. With 7 bases removed from V and 4 bases from J, the gap between germline ends came to 12 bases. From germline, CDR1 is LNHDA and CDR2 SQIVND (reference sequence). CDR3: CASTGGAADTQYF. The CDR3, as DNA: TGTGCCAGTACAGGTGGGGCGGCAGATACGCAGTATTTT.

This chain connects TRBV2 to TRBJ1-3; D remains ambiguous. V lost 7 bases and J 4 bases, leaving 17 bases between the germline ends. Per germline, CDR1 SNHLY and CDR2 FYNNEI. The CDR3 loop spans 15 amino acids. CDR3 loop: CASILYGVPGNTIYF. The DNA for the CDR3 is TGTGCCAGCATTTTATACGGTGTCCCCGGAAACACCATATATTTT.

The chain links TRBV28 to TRBJ2-7; 12 nucleotides agree with TRBD2. V lost 6 bases and J lost 11; bases outside the gene matches: 5. Germline V gene sequence: CDR1 MDHEN, CDR2 SYDVKM. The CDR3 extends over 12 amino acids. The CDR3 protein is CASRTSGSYKYF. Here the CDR3 DNA reads TGTGCCAGCAGGACTAGCGGGAGTTATAAGTACTTC.

The chain links TRBV4-3 to TRBJ2-3; a possible D gene is TRBD2 (6 bases). V was cut by 0 bases and J by 11 bases, with 18 bases left in between. This CDR3 is built from 15 residues. Germline V gives CDR1 LGHNA, CDR2 YSLEER. CDR3 in amino acids: CASSQDLEGALGQYF. DNA for the CDR3: TGCGCCAGCAGCCAAGATCTGGAGGGAGCCCTTGGGCAGTATTTT.

This rearrangement joins TRBV6-5 to TRBJ2-7, with D tentatively TRBD1 or TRBD2 (5 bases each). The germline V gene encodes CDR1 MNHEY and CDR2 SVGAGI. Trimming left V 10 bases short and J 4 bases short, with 14 bases between. This CDR3 has 12 residues. The CDR3 nucleotides read TGTGCCAACCGGGACGGCAGATACGAGCAGTACTTC. This translates into CANRDGRYEQYF.

The V call is TRBV19, the J call TRBJ2-1; TRBD2 is a possible D gene (6 bases). The CDR3 contains 15 residues. Trimming cost V 3 bases and J 7 bases, with 16 bases left between them. Germline CDR1 and CDR2: LNHDA and SQIVND (reference sequence). CDR3 sequence: CASSMYSGGVNEQFF. The CDR3 DNA sequence: TGTGCCAGTAGTATGTACTCCGGGGGTGTAAATGAGCAGTTCTTC.

The J gene is TRBJ1-1, the V gene TRBV27; 11 bases align to TRBD1. Germline CDR1 is MNHEY and CDR2 is SMNVEV (reference sequence). Trimming took 0 bases from V and 5 from J; bases not matched to a gene: 2. The CDR3 loop spans 15 amino acids. CDR3 in amino acids: CASSLSGTGGTEAFF. DNA of the CDR3: TGTGCCAGCAGTTTATCCGGGACAGGGGGTACTGAAGCTTTCTTT.